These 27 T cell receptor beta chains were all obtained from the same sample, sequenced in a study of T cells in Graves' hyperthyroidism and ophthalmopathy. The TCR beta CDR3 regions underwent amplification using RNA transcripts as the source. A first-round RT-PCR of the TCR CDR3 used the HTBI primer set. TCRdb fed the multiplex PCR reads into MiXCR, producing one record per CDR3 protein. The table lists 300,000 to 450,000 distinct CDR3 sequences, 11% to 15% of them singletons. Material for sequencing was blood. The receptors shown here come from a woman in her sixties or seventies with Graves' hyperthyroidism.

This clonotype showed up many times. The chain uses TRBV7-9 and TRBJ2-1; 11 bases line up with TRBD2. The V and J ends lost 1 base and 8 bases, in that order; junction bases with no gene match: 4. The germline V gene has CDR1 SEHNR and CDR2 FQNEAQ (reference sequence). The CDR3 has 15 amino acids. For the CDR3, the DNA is TGTGCCAGCAGCTTAGATCTAGCGGGAGGTGATGAGCAGTTCTTC. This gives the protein CASSLDLAGGDEQFF.

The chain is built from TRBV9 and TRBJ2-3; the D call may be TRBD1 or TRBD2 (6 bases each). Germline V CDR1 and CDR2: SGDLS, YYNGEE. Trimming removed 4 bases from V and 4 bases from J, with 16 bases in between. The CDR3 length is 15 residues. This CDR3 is CASSLQGGVADTQYF. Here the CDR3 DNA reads TGTGCCAGCAGCTTACAGGGAGGTGTCGCAGATACGCAGTATTTT.

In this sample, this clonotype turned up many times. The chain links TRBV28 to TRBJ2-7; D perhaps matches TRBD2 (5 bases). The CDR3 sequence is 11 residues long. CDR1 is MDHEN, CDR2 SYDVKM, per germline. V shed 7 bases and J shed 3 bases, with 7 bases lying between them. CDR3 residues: CASTSGYEQYF. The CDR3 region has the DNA TGTGCCAGCACGAGCGGCTACGAGCAGTACTTC.

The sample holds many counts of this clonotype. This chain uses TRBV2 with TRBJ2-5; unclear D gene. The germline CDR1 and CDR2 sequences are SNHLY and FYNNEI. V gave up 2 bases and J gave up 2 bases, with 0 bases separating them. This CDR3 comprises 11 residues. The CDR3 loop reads CASSEQETQYF. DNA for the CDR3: TGTGCCAGCAGTGAACAAGAGACCCAGTACTTC.

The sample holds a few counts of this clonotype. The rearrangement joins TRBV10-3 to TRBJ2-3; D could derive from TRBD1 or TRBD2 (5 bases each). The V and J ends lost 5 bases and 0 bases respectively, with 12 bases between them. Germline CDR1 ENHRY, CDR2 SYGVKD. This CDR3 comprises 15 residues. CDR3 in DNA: TGTGCCATCAGTAACTCCGGGACCAGCACAGATACGCAGTATTTT. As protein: CAISNSGTSTDTQYF.

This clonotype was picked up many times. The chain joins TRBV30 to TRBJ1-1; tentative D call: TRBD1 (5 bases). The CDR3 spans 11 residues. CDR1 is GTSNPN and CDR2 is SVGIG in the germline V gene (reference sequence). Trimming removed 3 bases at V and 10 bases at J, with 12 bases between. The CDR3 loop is CAWRLPRGAFF. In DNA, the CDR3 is TGTGCCTGGAGGTTACCGAGGGGAGCTTTCTTT.

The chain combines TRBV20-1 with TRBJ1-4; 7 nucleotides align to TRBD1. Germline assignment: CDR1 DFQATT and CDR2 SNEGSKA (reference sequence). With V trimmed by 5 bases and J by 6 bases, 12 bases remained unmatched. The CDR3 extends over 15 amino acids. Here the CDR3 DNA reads TGCAGTGCTGGGGCTCCGACAGGGTGGGATGAAAAACTGTTTTTT. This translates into CSAGAPTGWDEKLFF.

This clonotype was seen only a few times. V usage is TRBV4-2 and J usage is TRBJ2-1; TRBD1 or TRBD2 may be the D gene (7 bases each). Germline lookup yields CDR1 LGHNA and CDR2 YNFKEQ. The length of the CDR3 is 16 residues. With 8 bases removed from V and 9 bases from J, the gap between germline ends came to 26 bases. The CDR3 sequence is CASAQGEGSGYGEQFF. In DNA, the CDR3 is TGTGCCAGCGCCCAGGGGGAGGGGAGTGGGTACGGTGAGCAGTTCTTC.

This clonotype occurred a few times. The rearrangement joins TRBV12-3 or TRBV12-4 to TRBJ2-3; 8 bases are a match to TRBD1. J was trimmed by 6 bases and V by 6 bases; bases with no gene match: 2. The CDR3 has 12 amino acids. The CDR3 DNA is TGTGCCAGCAGGTACAGGGGGGATACGCAGTATTTT. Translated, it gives CASRYRGDTQYF.

The CDR3 nucleotides are TGTGCCAGCAGCTTAGGTCGGACAGGGGGTTATGAGCAGTTCTTC. This translates into CASSLGRTGGYEQFF. V is TRBV7-9 and J is TRBJ2-1, with 10 bases lining up with TRBD1. CDR1 and CDR2 (germline): SEHNR, FQNEAQ (reference sequence). The CDR3 consists of 15 residues. V lost 1 base, J lost 8 bases, and 5 bases stayed unmatched. Complete variable domain (other parts from reference TRBV7-9 and TRBJ2-1): DTGVSQNPRHKITKRGQNVTFRCDPISEHNRLYWYRQTLGQGPEFLTYFQNEAQLEKSRLLSDRFSAERPKGSFSTLEIQRTEQGDSAMYLCASSLGRTGGYEQFFGPGTRLTVL.

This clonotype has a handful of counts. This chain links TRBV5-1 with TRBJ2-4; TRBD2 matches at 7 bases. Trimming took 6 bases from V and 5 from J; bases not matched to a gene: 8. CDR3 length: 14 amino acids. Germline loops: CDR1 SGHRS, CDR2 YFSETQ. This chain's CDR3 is CASIDPSGENIQYF. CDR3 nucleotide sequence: TGCGCCAGCATCGACCCAAGCGGGGAAAACATTCAGTACTTC.

The CDR3 is CSVEEWGGRGYGYTF. Here the CDR3 DNA reads TGCAGCGTTGAAGAGTGGGGGGGTCGCGGCTATGGCTACACCTTC. The chain employs TRBV29-1 and TRBJ1-2; the D gene is possibly TRBD1 (5 bases). CDR3 length equals 15 residues. The V gene lost 0 bases and the J gene lost 4 bases, with 15 bases spanning the gap. Per germline, CDR1 SQVTM and CDR2 ANQGSEA.

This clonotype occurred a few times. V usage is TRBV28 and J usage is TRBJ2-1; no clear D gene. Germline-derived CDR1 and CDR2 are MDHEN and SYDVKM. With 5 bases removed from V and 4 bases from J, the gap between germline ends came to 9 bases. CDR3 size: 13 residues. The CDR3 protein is CASSQSPYNEQFF. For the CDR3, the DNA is TGTGCCAGCAGTCAGAGCCCGTACAATGAGCAGTTCTTC.

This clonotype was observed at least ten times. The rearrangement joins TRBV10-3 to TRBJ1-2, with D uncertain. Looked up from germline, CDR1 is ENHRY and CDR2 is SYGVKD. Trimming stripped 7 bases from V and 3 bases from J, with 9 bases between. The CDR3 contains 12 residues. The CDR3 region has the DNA TGTGCCATCAATACCATTTACTATGGCTACACCTTC. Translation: CAINTIYYGYTF.

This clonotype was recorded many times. In DNA form, the CDR3 reads TGTGCCAGCAGCTTAGCAGGGGGGCACTCCTACAATGAGCAGTTCTTC. It yields the protein CASSLAGGHSYNEQFF. The chain has TRBV7-9 and TRBJ2-1; D possibly uses TRBD1 or TRBD2 (6 bases each). Germline CDR1 SEHNR, CDR2 FQNEAQ (reference sequence). V was trimmed by 0 bases and J by 0 bases, leaving 9 bases between them. The CDR3 runs 16 residues.

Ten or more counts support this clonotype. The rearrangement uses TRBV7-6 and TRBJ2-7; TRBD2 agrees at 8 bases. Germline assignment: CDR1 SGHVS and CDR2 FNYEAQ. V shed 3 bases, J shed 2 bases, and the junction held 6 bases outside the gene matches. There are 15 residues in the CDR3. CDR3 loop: CASSFQAGVAYEQYF. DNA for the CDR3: TGTGCCAGCAGCTTCCAAGCGGGAGTCGCCTACGAGCAGTACTTC.

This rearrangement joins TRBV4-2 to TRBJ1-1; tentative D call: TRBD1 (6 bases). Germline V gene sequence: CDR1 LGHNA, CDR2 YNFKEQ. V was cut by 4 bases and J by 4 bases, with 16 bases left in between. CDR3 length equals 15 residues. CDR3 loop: CASSLPGQTRTEAFF. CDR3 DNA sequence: TGTGCCAGCAGCCTTCCGGGACAAACTCGCACTGAAGCTTTCTTT.

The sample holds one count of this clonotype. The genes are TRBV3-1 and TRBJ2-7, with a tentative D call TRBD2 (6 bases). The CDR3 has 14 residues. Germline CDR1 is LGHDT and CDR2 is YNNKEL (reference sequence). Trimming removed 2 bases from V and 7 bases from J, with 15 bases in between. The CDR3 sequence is CASSQSEWAGEQYF. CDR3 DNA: TGTGCCAGCAGCCAAAGTGAGTGGGCGGGGGAGCAGTACTTC.

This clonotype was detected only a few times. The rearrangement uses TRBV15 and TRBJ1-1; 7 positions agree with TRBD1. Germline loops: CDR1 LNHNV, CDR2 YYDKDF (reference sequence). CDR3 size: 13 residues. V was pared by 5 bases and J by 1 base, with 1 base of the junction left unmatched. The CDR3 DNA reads TGTGCCACCAGCTGGGACAGGAACACTGAAGCTTTCTTT. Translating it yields CATSWDRNTEAFF. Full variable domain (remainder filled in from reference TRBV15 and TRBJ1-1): DAMVIQNPRYQVTQFGKPVTLSCSQTLNHNVMYWYQQKSSQAPKLLFHYYDKDFNNEADTPDNFQSRRPNTSFCFLDIRSPGLGDTAMYLCATSWDRNTEAFFGQGTRLTVV.

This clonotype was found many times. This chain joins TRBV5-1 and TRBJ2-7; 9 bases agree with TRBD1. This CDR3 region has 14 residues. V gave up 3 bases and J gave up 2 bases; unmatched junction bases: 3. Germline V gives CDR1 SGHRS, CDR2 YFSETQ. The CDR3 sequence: CASSYRDRAYEQYF. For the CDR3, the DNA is TGCGCCAGCAGCTACCGGGACAGGGCCTACGAGCAGTACTTC. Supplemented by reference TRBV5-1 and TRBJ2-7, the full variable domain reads KAGVTQTPRYLIKTRGQQVTLSCSPISGHRSVSWYQQTPGQGLQFLFEYFSETQRNKGNFPGRFSGRQFSNSRSEMNVSTLELGDSALYLCASSYRDRAYEQYFGPGTRLTVT.

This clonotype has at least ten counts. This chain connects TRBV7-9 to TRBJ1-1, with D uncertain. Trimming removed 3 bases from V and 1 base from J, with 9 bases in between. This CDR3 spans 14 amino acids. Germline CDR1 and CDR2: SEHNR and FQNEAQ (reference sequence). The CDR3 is CASSFGSWNTEAFF. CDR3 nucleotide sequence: TGTGCCAGCAGCTTCGGATCTTGGAACACTGAAGCTTTCTTT.

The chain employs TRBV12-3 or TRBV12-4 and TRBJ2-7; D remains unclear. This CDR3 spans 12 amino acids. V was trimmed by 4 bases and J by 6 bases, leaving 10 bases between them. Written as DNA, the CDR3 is TGTGCCAGCAGTTCATCGGTGGGCGAGCAGTACTTC. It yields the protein CASSSSVGEQYF.

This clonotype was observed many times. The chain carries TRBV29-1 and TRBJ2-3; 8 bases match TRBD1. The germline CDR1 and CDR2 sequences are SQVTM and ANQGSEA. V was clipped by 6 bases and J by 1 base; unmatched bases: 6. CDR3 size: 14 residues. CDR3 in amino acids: CSVKRQGRTDTQYF. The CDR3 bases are TGCAGCGTCAAAAGACAGGGGCGCACAGATACGCAGTATTTT.

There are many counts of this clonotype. In DNA form, the CDR3 reads TGTGCCAGCAGTTTAATGCGGGTTGAGCAGTTCTTC. The encoded protein is CASSLMRVEQFF. V is TRBV12-3 or TRBV12-4 and J is TRBJ2-1, with a possible D match to TRBD2 (5 bases). The V and J ends lost 2 bases and 9 bases respectively, with 8 bases between them. The CDR3 runs 12 residues.

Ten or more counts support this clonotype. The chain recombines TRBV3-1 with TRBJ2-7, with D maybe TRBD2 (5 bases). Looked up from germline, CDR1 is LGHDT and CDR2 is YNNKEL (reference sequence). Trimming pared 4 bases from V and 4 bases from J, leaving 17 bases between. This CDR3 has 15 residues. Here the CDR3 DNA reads TGTGCCAGCAGCCGGGCTAGGACGGGAAGGTACGAGCAGTACTTC. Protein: CASSRARTGRYEQYF.

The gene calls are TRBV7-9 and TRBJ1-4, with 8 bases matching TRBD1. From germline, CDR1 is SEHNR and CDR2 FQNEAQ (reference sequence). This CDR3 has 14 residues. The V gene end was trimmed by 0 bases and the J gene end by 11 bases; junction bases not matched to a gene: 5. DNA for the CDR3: TGTGCCAGCAGCTTAGCGGACAGGGTTGGCAAACTGTTTTTT. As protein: CASSLADRVGKLFF.

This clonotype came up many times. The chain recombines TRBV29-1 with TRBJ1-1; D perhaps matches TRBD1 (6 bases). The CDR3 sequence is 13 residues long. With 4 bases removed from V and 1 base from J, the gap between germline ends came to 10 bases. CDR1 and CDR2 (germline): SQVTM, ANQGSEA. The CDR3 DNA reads TGCAGCGTTGTTGGCAGGGGGAACACTGAAGCTTTCTTT. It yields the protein CSVVGRGNTEAFF.